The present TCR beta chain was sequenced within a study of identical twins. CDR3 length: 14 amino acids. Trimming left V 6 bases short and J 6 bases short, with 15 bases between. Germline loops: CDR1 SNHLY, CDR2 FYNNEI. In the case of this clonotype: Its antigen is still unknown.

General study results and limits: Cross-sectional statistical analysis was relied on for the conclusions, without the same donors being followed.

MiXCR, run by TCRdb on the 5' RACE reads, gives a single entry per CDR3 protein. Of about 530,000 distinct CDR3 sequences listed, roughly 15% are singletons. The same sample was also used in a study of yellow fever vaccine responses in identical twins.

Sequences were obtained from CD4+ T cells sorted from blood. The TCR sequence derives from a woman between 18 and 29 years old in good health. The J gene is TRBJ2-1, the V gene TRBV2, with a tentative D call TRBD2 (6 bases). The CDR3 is CASRGLRGSNEQFF. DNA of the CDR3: TGTGCCAGCAGGGGACTTCGAGGGTCCAATGAGCAGTTCTTC.